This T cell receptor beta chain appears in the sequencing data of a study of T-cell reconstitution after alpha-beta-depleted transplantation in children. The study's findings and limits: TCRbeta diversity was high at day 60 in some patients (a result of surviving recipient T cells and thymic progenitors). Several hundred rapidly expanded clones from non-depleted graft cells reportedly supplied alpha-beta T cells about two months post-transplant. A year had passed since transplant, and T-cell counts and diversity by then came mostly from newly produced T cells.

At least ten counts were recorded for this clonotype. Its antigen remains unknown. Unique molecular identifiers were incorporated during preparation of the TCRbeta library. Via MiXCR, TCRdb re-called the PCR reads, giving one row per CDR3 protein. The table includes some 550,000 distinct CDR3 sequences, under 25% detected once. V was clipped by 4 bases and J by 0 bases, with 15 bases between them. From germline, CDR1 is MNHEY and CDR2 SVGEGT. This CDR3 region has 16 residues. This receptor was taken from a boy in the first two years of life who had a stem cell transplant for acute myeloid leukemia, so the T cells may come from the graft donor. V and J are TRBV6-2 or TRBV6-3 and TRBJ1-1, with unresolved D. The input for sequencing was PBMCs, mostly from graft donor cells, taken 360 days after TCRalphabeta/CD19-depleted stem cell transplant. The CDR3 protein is CASSWQTVAMNTEAFF. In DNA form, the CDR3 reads TGTGCCAGCAGTTGGCAGACCGTTGCTATGAACACTGAAGCTTTCTTT.